This T cell receptor (beta chain) was found in a study of cytomegalovirus exposure and HLA in healthy donors. It was with 60 Vbeta and 13 Jbeta primers that the PCR ran. Original methodology: The authors later counted 65 million to 80 million unique TCR beta chains, approximately 12 million of them shared. The assay was immunoSEQ multiplex PCR, and TCRdb's table has in-frame clones only and misses some. That table gives V, J and clone size, and the DNA gave D and trimming. Of over 150,000 clones listed, 70% to 80% are singletons. This clone was detected only once. Its cognate antigen is unknown. V was cut by 2 bases and J by 1 base, with 8 bases left in between. The CDR3 extends over 14 amino acids. Germline CDR1 MNHNY, CDR2 SVGAGI (reference sequence). General study points: Highly shared sequence variants in one cluster were likely a sequencing artifact. In a later analysis, 15,000 to 20,000 TCR beta sequences were associated with HLA alleles at 0.05 false discovery rate.

Nominal health characterized the donors when sampled, though unrecorded immune exposures were likely. The clonotype was recovered from a man aged 25-45 years in good health and CMV-seropositive. What was sequenced was PBMCs. The gene calls are TRBV6-6 and TRBJ1-1; D is uncertain. CDR3 coding DNA: TGTGCCAGCAGTTACCGCCGGGAGAACACTGAAGCTTTCTTT. Protein product: CASSYRRENTEAFF.